This T cell receptor beta chain was sequenced in a study of OX40 agonist ivuxolimab in advanced cancers. Overall study findings and caveats: Partial responders treated at 0.1-3.0 mg/kg exhibited clonal expansion among the lowest measured. CD8+ T cells were the subset that, on average, had more expanded clones than CD4+.

The CDR3 contains 15 residues. The ends lost 3 bases at V and 4 bases at J; junction bases unmatched: 3. CDR1 is WSHSY, CDR2 SAAADI, per germline. Libraries were prepared by immunoSEQ multiplex PCR; TCRdb keeps only in-frame clonotypes and omits some of them. The data contain almost 50,000 clones, about 85% of them singletons. A remark on this clone: The antigen remains unidentified.

This chain connects TRBV10-2 to TRBJ2-3, with 11 bases identical to TRBD1. This sequence was found in an adult with an advanced solid tumor such as melanoma, head and neck, liver or kidney cancer. The material sequenced was CD4+ or CD8+ T cells sorted from blood, taken in a trial of the OX40 agonist ivuxolimab. Here the CDR3 DNA reads TGCGCCAGCAGTGACCGGGACAGGGGGGCAGATACGCAGTATTTT. This encodes CASSDRDRGADTQYF.